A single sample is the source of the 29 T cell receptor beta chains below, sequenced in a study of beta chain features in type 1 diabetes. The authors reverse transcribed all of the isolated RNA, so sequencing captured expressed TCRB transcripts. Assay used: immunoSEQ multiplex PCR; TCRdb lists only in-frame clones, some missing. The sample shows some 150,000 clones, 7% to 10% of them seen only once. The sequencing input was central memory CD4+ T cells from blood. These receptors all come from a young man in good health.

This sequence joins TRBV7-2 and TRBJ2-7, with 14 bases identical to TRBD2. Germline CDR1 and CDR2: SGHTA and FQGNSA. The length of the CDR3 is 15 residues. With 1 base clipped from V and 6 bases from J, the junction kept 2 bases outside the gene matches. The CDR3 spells CASSLVTSGGAEQYF. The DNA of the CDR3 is TGTGCCAGCAGCTTAGTGACTAGCGGGGGGGCCGAGCAGTACTTC.

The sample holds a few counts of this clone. Written as DNA, the CDR3 is TGTGCCAGCAGCAAAAGTGTTAGCGAGACCCAGTACTTC. Protein sequence: CASSKSVSETQYF. This chain uses TRBV4-2 with TRBJ2-5; D not certain. This CDR3 region has 13 residues. V was trimmed by 5 bases and J by 5 bases, leaving 12 bases between them. Per germline, CDR1 LGHNA and CDR2 YNFKEQ.

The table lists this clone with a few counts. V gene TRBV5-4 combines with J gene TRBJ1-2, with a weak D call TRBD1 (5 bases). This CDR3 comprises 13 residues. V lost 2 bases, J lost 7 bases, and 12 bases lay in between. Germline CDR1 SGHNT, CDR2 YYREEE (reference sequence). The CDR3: CASSFRDSGGYTF. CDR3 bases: TGTGCCAGCAGCTTCAGGGATTCAGGTGGCTACACCTTC. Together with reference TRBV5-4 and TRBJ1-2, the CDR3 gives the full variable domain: ETGVTQSPTHLIKTRGQQVTLRCSSQSGHNTVSWYQQALGQGPQFIFQYYREEENGRGNFPPRFSGLQFPNYSSELNVNALELDDSALYLCASSFRDSGGYTFGSGTRLTVV.

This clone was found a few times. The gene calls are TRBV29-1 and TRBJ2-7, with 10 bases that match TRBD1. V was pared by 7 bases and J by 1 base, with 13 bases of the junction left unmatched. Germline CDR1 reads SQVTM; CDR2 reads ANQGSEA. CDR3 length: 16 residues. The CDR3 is CSATGQGTSTSYEQYF. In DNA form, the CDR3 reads TGCAGCGCCACGGGACAGGGGACATCAACATCCTACGAGCAGTACTTC.

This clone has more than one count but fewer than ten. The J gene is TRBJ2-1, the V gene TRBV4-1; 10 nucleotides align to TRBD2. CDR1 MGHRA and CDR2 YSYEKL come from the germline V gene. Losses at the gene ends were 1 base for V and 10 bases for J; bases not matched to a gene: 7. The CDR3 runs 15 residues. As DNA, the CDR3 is TGCGCCAGCAGCCAAGGAGCGGGGGGGCTTCGGGAGCAGTTCTTC. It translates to CASSQGAGGLREQFF.

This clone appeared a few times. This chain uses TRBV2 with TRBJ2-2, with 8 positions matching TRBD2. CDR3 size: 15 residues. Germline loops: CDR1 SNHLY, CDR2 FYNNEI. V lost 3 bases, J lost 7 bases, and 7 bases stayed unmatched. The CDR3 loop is CASSDGSGGRGELFF. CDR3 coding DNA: TGTGCCAGCAGTGATGGGAGCGGGGGCCGCGGGGAGCTGTTTTTT.

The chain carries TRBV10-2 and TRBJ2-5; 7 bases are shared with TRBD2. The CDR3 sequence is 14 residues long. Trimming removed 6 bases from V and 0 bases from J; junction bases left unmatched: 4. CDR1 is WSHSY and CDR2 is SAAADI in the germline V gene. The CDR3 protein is CASRSSGDQETQYF. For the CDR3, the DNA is TGCGCCAGCAGGTCCAGCGGGGACCAAGAGACCCAGTACTTC.

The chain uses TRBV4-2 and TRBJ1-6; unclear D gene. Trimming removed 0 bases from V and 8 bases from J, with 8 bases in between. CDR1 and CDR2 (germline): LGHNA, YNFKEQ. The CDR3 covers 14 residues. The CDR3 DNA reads TGTGCCAGCAGCCAAGAAGGAACAGATTCACCCCTCCACTTT. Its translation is CASSQEGTDSPLHF.

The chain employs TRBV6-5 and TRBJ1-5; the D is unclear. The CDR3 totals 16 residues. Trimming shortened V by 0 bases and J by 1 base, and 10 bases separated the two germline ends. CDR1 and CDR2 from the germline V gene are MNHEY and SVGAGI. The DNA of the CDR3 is TGTGCCAGCAGTTACTCTGGGAGAGCGAGCAATCAGCCCCAGCATTTT. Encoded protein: CASSYSGRASNQPQHF.

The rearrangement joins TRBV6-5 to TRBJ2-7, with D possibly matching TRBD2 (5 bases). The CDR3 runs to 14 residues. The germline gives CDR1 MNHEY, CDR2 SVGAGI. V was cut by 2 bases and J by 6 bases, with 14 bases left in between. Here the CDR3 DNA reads TGTGCCAGCAGTTACAAGTGGAGGACTCGCGAGCAGTACTTC. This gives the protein CASSYKWRTREQYF.

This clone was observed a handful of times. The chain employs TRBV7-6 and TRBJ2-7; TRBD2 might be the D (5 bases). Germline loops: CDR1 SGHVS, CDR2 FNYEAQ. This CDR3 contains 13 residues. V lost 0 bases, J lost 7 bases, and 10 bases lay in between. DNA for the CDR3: TGTGCCAGCAGCTTAGCGGGTCCGGGGGAGCAGTACTTC. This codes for CASSLAGPGEQYF.

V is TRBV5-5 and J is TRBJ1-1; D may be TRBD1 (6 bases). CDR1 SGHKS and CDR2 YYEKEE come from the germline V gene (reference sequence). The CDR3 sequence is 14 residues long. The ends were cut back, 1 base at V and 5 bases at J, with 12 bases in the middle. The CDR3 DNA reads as TGTGCCAGCAGCTTGTACAGGGAAATAACTGAAGCTTTCTTT. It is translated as CASSLYREITEAFF.

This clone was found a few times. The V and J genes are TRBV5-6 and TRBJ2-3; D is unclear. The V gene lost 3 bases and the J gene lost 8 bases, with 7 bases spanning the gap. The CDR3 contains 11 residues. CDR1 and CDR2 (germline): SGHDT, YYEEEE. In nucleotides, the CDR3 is TGTGCCAGCAGCTCCACGGGTACGCAGTATTTT. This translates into CASSSTGTQYF.

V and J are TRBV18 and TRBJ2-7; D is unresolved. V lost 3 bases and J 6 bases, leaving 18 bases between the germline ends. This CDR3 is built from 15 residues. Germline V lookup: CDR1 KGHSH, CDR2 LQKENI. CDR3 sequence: CASSPFEMNPSEQYF. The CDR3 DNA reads TGTGCCAGCTCACCTTTTGAAATGAATCCCAGCGAGCAGTACTTC.

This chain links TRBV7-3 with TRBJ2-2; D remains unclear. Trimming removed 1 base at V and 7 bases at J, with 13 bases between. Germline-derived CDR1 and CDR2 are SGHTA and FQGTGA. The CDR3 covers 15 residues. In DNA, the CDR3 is TGTGCCAGCAGCTTAAACGCGGCTTCGATCGGGGAGCTGTTTTTT. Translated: CASSLNAASIGELFF.

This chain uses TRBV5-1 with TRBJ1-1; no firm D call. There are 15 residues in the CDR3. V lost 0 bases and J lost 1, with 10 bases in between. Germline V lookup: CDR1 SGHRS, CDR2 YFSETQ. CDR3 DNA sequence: TGCGCCAGCAGCTTGGGGCGGTTCGGGAACACTGAAGCTTTCTTT. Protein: CASSLGRFGNTEAFF.

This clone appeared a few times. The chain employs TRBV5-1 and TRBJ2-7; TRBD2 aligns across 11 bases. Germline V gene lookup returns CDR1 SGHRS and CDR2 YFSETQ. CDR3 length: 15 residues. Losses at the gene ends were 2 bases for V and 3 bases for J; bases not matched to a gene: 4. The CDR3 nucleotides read TGCGCCAGCAGCTTACAGACTAGCGGGGACTACGAGCAGTACTTC. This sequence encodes CASSLQTSGDYEQYF.

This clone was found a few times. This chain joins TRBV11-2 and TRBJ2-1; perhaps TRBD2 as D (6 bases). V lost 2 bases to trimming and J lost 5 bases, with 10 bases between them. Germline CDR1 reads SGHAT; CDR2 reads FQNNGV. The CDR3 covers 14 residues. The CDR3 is CASSLFRENNEQFF. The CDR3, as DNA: TGTGCCAGCAGCTTATTCCGGGAGAACAATGAGCAGTTCTTC. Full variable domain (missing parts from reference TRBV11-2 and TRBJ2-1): EAGVAQSPRYKIIEKRQSVAFWCNPISGHATLYWYQQILGQGPKLLIQFQNNGVVDDSQLPKDRFSAERLKGVDSTLKIQPAKLEDSAVYLCASSLFRENNEQFFGPGTRLTVL.

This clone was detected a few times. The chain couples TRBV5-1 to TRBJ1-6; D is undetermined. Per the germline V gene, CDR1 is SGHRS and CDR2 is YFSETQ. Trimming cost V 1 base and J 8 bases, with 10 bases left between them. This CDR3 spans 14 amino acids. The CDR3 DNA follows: TGCGCCAGCAGCTTGAGGAGTTTGTATTCACCCCTCCACTTT. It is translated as CASSLRSLYSPLHF.

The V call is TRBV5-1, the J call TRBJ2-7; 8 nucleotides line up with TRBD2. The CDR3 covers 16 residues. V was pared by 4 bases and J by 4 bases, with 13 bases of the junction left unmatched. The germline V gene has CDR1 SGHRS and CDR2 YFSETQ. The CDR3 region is CASSPTIGGAGYEQYF. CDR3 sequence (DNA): TGCGCCAGCAGCCCCACGATCGGGGGGGCCGGGTACGAGCAGTACTTC.

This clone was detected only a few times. CDR3 DNA: TGTGCCAGCAGCCCCAATTCGGTTCTGGGGGAGCTGTTTTTT. Encoded protein: CASSPNSVLGELFF. V and J are TRBV11-3 and TRBJ2-2, with D uncertain. The CDR3 totals 14 residues. Germline values: CDR1 SGHNT, CDR2 YENEEA. Trimming removed 5 bases at V and 8 bases at J, with 15 bases between.

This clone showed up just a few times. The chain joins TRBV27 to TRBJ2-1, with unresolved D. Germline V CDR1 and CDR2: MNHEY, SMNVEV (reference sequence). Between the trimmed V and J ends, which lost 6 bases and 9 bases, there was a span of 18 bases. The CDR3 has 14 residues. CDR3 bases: TGTGCCAGCAGCCGAGAACCTAGGAACGGTGAGCAGTTCTTC. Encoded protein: CASSREPRNGEQFF.

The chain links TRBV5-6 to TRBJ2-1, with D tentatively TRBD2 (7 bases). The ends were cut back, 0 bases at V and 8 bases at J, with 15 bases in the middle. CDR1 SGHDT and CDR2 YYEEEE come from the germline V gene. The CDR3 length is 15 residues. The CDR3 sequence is CASSLVGQGRDEQFF. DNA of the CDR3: TGTGCCAGCAGCTTGGTCGGGCAGGGGAGGGATGAGCAGTTCTTC. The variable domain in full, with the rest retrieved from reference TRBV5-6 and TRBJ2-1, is DAGVTQSPTHLIKTRGQQVTLRCSPKSGHDTVSWYQQALGQGPQFIFQYYEEEERQRGNFPDRFSGHQFPNYSSELNVNALLLGDSALYLCASSLVGQGRDEQFFGPGTRLTVL.

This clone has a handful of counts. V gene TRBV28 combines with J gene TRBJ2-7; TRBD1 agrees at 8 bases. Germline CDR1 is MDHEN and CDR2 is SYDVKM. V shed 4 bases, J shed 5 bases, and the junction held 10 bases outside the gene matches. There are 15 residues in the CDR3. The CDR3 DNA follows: TGTGCCAGCAGTTCCCCGCCAGGGGGCAGAGACGAGCAGTACTTC. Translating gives CASSSPPGGRDEQYF.

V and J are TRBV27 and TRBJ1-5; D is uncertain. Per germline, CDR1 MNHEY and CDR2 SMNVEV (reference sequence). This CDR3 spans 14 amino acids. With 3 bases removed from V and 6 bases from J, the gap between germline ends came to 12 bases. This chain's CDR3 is CASSFEGISQPQHF. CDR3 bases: TGTGCCAGCAGTTTTGAGGGAATAAGTCAGCCCCAGCATTTT.

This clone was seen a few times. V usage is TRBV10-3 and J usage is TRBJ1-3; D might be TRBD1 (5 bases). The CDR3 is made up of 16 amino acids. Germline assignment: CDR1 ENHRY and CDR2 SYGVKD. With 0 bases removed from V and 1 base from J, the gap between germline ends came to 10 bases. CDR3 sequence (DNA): TGTGCCATCAGTGAGTCCCCAGGGAAGTCTGGAAACACCATATATTTT. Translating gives CAISESPGKSGNTIYF.

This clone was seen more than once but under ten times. The CDR3 is CASSPSRDNEQFF. CDR3 coding DNA: TGTGCCAGCTCACCATCCCGTGACAATGAGCAGTTCTTC. This chain joins TRBV18 and TRBJ2-1, with no clear D. CDR3 length equals 13 residues. Germline CDR1 is KGHSH and CDR2 is LQKENI. V was pared by 2 bases and J by 5 bases, with 7 bases between.

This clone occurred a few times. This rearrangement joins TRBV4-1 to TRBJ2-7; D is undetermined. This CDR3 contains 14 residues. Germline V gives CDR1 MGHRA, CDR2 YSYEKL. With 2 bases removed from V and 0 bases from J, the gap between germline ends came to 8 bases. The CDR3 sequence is CASSQLGDSYEQYF. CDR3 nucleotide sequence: TGCGCCAGCAGCCAATTGGGCGACTCCTACGAGCAGTACTTC.

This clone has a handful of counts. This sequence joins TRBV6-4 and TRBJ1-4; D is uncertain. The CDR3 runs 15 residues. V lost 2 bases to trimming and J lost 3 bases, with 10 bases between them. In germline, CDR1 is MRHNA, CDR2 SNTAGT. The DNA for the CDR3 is TGTGCCAGCAGTGACAGAGCGGCCCCTAATGAAAAACTGTTTTTT. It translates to CASSDRAAPNEKLFF.